This paragraph reports one T cell receptor (beta chain). Libraries were prepared by immunoSEQ multiplex PCR; TCRdb keeps only in-frame clonotypes and omits some of them. The sample holds around 160,000 clones; around nine tenths are singletons and the top ten take around 5.2%. The data are from a study of T cell responses to AZD1222 COVID-19 vaccine. The CDR3 runs 15 residues. Germline V CDR1 and CDR2: SGHRS, YFSETQ. V lost 2 bases and J 2 bases, leaving 11 bases between the germline ends. V gene TRBV5-1 combines with J gene TRBJ2-1; D is possibly TRBD2 (5 bases). The sample consisted of peripheral blood, taken on day 0 of AZD1222 vaccination. The sequence was collected from an adult in good health. The CDR3 sequence: CASSFSRDTYNEQFF. The CDR3 DNA reads TGCGCCAGCAGCTTCTCACGGGATACCTACAATGAGCAGTTCTTC.